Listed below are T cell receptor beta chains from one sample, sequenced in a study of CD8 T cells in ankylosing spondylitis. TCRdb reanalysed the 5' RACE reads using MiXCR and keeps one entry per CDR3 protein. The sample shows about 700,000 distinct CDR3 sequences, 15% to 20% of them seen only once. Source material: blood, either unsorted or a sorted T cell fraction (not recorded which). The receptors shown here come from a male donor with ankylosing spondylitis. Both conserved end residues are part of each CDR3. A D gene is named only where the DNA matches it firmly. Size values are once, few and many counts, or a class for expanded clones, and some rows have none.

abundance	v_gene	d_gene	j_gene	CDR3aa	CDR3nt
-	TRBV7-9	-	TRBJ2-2	CASSLGAHTGELFF	TGTGCCAGCAGCTTGGGGGCGCACACCGGGGAGCTGTTTTTT
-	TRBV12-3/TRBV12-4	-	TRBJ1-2	CASSPDGASFNYGYTF	TGTGCCAGCAGCCCCGATGGCGCCTCTTTTAACTATGGCTACACCTTC
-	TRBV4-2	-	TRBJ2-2	CASSHARGGTGELFF	TGTGCCAGCAGCCACGCCAGGGGCGGGACCGGGGAGCTGTTTTTT
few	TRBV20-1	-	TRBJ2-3	CSALTTPDTQYF	TGCAGTGCTTTGACGACACCAGATACGCAGTATTTT
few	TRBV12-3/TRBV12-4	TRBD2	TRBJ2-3	CASARRGGDTQYF	TGTGCCAGCGCGCGGCGGGGGGGAGATACGCAGTATTTT
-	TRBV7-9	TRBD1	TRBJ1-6	CASSSSTGGISPLHF	TGTGCCAGCAGCTCGTCGACAGGGGGCATCTCACCCCTCCACTTT
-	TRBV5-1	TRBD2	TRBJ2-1	CASSWVGTIGNNEQFF	TGCGCCAGCAGCTGGGTAGGGACTATCGGGAACAATGAGCAGTTCTTC
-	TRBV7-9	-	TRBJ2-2	CASSISGTGELFF	TGTGCCAGCAGCATATCAGGGACCGGGGAGCTGTTTTTT
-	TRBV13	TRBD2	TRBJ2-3	CASSSHLAGRTDTQYF	TGTGCCAGCAGCTCACATCTAGCGGGGCGCACAGATACGCAGTATTTT
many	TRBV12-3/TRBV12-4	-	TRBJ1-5	CASSLQGYQPQHF	TGTGCCAGCAGCCTCCAGGGATATCAGCCCCAGCATTTT
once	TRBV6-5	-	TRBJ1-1	CASSYLGYTEAFF	TGTGCCAGCAGTTACTTAGGGTACACTGAAGCTTTCTTT
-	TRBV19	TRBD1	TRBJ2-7	CASSVDRVSCEQYF	TGTGCCAGTAGTGTCGACAGGGTATCCTGCGAGCAGTACTTC
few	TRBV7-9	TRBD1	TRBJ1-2	CASARQGALLHGYTF	TGTGCCAGCGCCCGACAGGGGGCATTACTCCATGGCTACACCTTC
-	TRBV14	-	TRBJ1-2	CASSEVPTYGYTF	TGTGCCAGCAGCGAAGTCCCGACCTATGGCTACACCTTC
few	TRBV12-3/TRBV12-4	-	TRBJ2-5	CASSPPSETQYF	TGTGCCAGCAGTCCGCCTTCAGAGACCCAGTACTTC
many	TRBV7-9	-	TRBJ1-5	CASSLSGLSNQPQHF	TGTGCCAGCAGCTTATCGGGACTGTCGAATCAGCCCCAGCATTTT
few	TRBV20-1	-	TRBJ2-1	CSARDLRGLNNEQFF	TGCAGTGCTAGAGATCTTAGGGGACTGAACAATGAGCAGTTCTTC
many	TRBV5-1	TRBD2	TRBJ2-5	CASSTSGAQETQYF	TGCGCCAGCAGTACTAGCGGGGCCCAAGAGACCCAGTACTTC
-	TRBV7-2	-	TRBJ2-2	CASSHLGGNTGELFF	TGTGCCAGCAGCCACCTCGGGGGGAACACCGGGGAGCTGTTTTTT
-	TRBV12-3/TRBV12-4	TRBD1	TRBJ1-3	CASRTDRGPAGNTIYF	TGTGCCAGCAGAACAGACAGGGGGCCGGCCGGAAACACCATATATTTT